This T cell receptor (beta chain) was found in a study of T cell responses to AZD1222 COVID-19 vaccine (dated by TCRdb to about 2021). With regard to the full study: TCR sequencing was performed for more than 230 trial participants, of whom around 200 were given two doses of AZD1222 and some 26 were given two doses of MenACWY control vaccine. Trial participants were enrolled into age subgroups of 18-55, 56-69 and 70-plus years, which contained approximately 150, 30 and 60 TCR-sequenced participants, respectively.

The CDR3 regions of human TCRbeta chains were subjected to immunosequencing. In the paper's pipeline: Repertoire TCRs were matched against a reference library of SARS-CoV-2-specific TCRs generated with the MIRA antigen-specificity platform. Breadth was defined as the fraction of unique TCRs that were SARS-CoV-2-associated. Depth was defined as the fraction of total T cells that were SARS-CoV-2-associated. Using the MIRA data, each spike-specific TCR was assigned both to the spike region to which the TCR was reactive and to a CD4 or CD8 class. Log10-transformed breadth and depth values were compared by one-way ANOVA with Sidak's multiple comparisons tests. The source is immuneACCESS, and TCRdb retained only in-frame sequences with V and J called. Part of the clones is not carried over; for the studies checked, unresolved V genes explain less than half of this, and the remainder is unexplained. Clone size and V and J calls were adopted from that table, with D and trimming inferred from the DNA. This sample holds about 140,000 clones; almost 95% were observed only once. 3.6% of the sample is taken by the ten largest.

Findings and caveats that apply to the study as a whole: Because no day 14 peak-response samples were available, the repertoires could be characterized only after the peak T cell response. Spike-specific TCR breadth and depth rose significantly after two AZD1222 doses compared with day 0 and with MenACWY recipients. Only a handful of AZD1222 recipients were SARS-CoV-2 seropositive at baseline, limiting conclusions about previously exposed vaccinees. Participants were mostly white British and included more females than males, and it was suggested by the authors that clonal diversity may have been underestimated. Nearly half of unique spike-specific TCRs reportedly recognized epitopes outside regions mutated in the B.1.351 and B.1.1.7 variants. The whole spike protein was spanned by vaccine-associated CD4 TCRs, and dominant responses were seen in regions 160-218 and 743-854. The 56-69-year group was small, and its depth increase did not reach significance, likely because of low power.

The time point label on this specimen signifies: about 28 days (+/-7) after the second vaccine dose. Because spike-specific TCR depth and breadth did not differ between the two schedules, AZD1222 recipients who got a second dose at roughly 4 weeks were pooled with those who got a second dose at roughly 12 weeks. Vaccinee samples were obtained from the UK trials COV001 and COV002, which included a single-blind randomized controlled phase 2/3 trial of AZD1222 (ChAdOx1 nCoV-19) in healthy adults. For TCRbeta chain sequencing, PBMC samples were collected from trial participants at day 0 and at day 28 after the second dose. With regard to this clone: No cognate antigen has been identified for it. No qualities accompany the bases; no much larger clone lies one base away.

The sequence derives from an adult who received the AZD1222 COVID-19 vaccine. Sequencing was performed on peripheral blood, taken 28 days after the second AZD1222 dose.

In nucleotide form, the sequence is TGTGCCAGCACCGGGGCCCTAAGCTCCTACAATGAGCAGTTCTTC. Its amino acids are CASTGALSSYNEQFF. The rearranged chain carries TRBV11-2 and TRBJ2-1, with the D call perhaps TRBD1 or TRBD2, as 5 bases match in each case. The CDR3 holds 15 amino acids from the cysteine to the phenylalanine. The only DNA kept is the CDR3, 45 bases in frame from the first base. The trim is 7 bases for V and 0 bases for J, with a gap of 13 bases between the germline ends. CDR1 and CDR2 (SGHAT, FQNNGV) derive from the germline V gene. The variable domain in full, with residues beyond the CDR3 obtained from the reference TRBV11-2 and TRBJ2-1 genes, is EAGVAQSPRYKIIEKRQSVAFWCNPISGHATLYWYQQILGQGPKLLIQFQNNGVVDDSQLPKDRFSAERLKGVDSTLKIQPAKLEDSAVYLCASTGALSSYNEQFFGPGTRLTVL.